What follows is one T cell receptor beta chain and its context. The target antigen is unknown. This record belongs to a study of shared clonotypes between healthy human individuals. Every contributor of samples was a Caucasian grown-up residing in Nashville, Tennessee. Deep-level assay runs were performed. Profiled with immunoSEQ multiplex PCR; TCRdb holds only in-frame clones, not every one. The sample holds approximately 640,000 clones; around 91% are singletons and the top ten take 34%. This CDR3 spans 16 amino acids. Germline V CDR1 and CDR2: LNHNV, YYDKDF (reference sequence). Trimming stripped 4 bases from V and 3 bases from J, with 19 bases between. Overall study results and limits: Since donors were few, the genetic and exposure-history diversity represented was limited.

The chain joins TRBV15 to TRBJ2-7; TRBD2 might be the D (6 bases). The sample was memory CD8+ T cells from PBMCs. The subset denotes: CD45RO+ cells pooled with CCR7-negative TemRA cells. The receptor was derived from a man younger than 30 in good health. Some clones in this sample may be carry-over from other donors' samples. CDR3 region: CATSTRRDLGGYEQYF. The CDR3 DNA reads TGTGCCACCAGCACAAGGCGGGACCTCGGAGGCTACGAGCAGTACTTC.